Listed below are T cell receptor beta chains from one sample, sequenced in a study of identical twins. Using its own MiXCR run on the 5' RACE reads, TCRdb lists one record per CDR3 protein. The sample contains approximately 350,000 distinct CDR3 sequences, around 12% of which appear only once. The sample was also linked to a second study, of yellow fever vaccine responses in identical twins.

Specimen: CD8+ T cells sorted from blood. The origin of the receptors is a woman under 30 in good health. Each CDR3 is given with its conserved first and last residue. A D gene is named only where the DNA matches it firmly. Size tells how often a clone was seen (once, few, many) or the class of an expanded clone, and some rows leave it out.

d_call | j_call | v_call | clone_size | cdr3_nt | cdr3_aa
TRBD2 | TRBJ2-1 | TRBV14 | many | TGTGCCAGCAGCCAAGGTCTTTTGCGGGAGGACCGCTATGAGCAGTTCTTC | CASSQGLLREDRYEQFF
TRBD2 | TRBJ2-1 | TRBV2 | few | TGTGCCAGCAGTGAATGGCTAGCGGGGTCTAACCCCTACAATGAGCAGTTCTTC | CASSEWLAGSNPYNEQFF
TRBD2 | TRBJ2-1 | TRBV7-8 | NA | TGTGCCAGCAGCTTAGGGGGACTAGCGTCCTACTCCTACAATGAGCAGTTCTTC | CASSLGGLASYSYNEQFF
NA | TRBJ1-4 | TRBV2 | NA | TGTGCCAGCAGTGAAGCAGGAGGAGGGGATAATGAAAAACTGTTTTTT | CASSEAGGGDNEKLFF
TRBD1 | TRBJ1-3 | TRBV4-1 | many | TGCGCCAGCAGCCATCCCACGACAGGGACCCGAAACACCATATATTTT | CASSHPTTGTRNTIYF
NA | TRBJ2-2 | TRBV2 | NA | TGTGCCAGCAGTCCCACGGGGGCGCACACCGGGGAGCTGTTTTTT | CASSPTGAHTGELFF
TRBD1 | TRBJ2-1 | TRBV3-1 | NA | TGTGCCAGCAGCGCCCGGGACAGGCTTCACAATGAGCAGTTCTTC | CASSARDRLHNEQFF
TRBD2 | TRBJ2-5 | TRBV5-6 | few | TGTGCCAGCAGCTTGTTACTAGCGGCTAAAGAGACCCAGTACTTC | CASSLLLAAKETQYF
NA | TRBJ2-5 | TRBV20-1 | few | TGCAGTGCTAGATTGGGCGACTACCAAGAGACCCAGTACTTC | CSARLGDYQETQYF
NA | TRBJ2-2 | TRBV28 | NA | TGTGCCAGCAGTTCGCCCGCCACCGGGGAGCTGTTTTTT | CASSSPATGELFF
TRBD1 | TRBJ2-2 | TRBV11-2 | few | TGTGCCAGCAGCCCCAGGGGGCAGAACACCGGGGAGCTGTTTTTT | CASSPRGQNTGELFF
TRBD2 | TRBJ2-7 | TRBV7-9 | once | TGTGCCAGCAGCTCCTCCGGGACTAGCTACGAGCAGTACTTC | CASSSSGTSYEQYF
TRBD2 | TRBJ2-3 | TRBV13 | few | TGTGCCAGCAGTAATAGCGGGGGGGCCCGGGCAGATACGCAGTATTTT | CASSNSGGARADTQYF
NA | TRBJ2-2 | TRBV19 | few | TGTGCCAGTAGTATGGGGACAACGAACACCGGGGAGCTGTTTTTT | CASSMGTTNTGELFF
NA | TRBJ2-2 | TRBV24-1 | NA | TGTGCCACCAGTGATTTGCGGGCAGCACGGAAGCTGTTTTTT | CATSDLRAARKLFF
TRBD2 | TRBJ2-7 | TRBV2 | many | TGTGCCAGCTCTTTTTTACCCGGGACTAGTTCCTACGAGCAGTACTTC | CASSFLPGTSSYEQYF
NA | TRBJ2-1 | TRBV5-6 | NA | TGTGCCAGCAGCTTCTTGGGTTCGGGAAACTCCTACAATGAGCAGTTCTTC | CASSFLGSGNSYNEQFF
NA | TRBJ2-3 | TRBV7-3 | NA | TGTGCCAGCAGCCCAGACGCGCGGGATACGCAGTATTTT | CASSPDARDTQYF
TRBD2 | TRBJ2-1 | TRBV9 | NA | TGTGCCAGCAGCGTAGACGCTAGCGGACTCTACAATGAGCAGTTCTTC | CASSVDASGLYNEQFF
TRBD1 | TRBJ1-6 | TRBV14 | NA | TGTGCCAGCAGCCAAGATGCGGGGACAGGTCGCACCCTCCACTTT | CASSQDAGTGRTLHF
TRBD2 | TRBJ2-7 | TRBV27 | few | TGTGCCAGCAGCGGGGGGACTGGGCAATACGAGCAGTACTTC | CASSGGTGQYEQYF
TRBD2 | TRBJ2-1 | TRBV7-9 | NA | TGTGCCAGCAGCCATGGACTAGCGTCGAATGAGCAGTTCTTC | CASSHGLASNEQFF
TRBD2 | TRBJ2-1 | TRBV9 | NA | TGTGCCAGCAGCGTAGGTAGCGGGAGTCAAAATGAGCAGTTCTTC | CASSVGSGSQNEQFF
TRBD2 | TRBJ2-3 | TRBV3-1 | NA | TGTGCCAGCAGCCAAGTTCTAGCGGGGTTCCATCTTGGAGATACGCAGTATTTT | CASSQVLAGFHLGDTQYF
TRBD1 | TRBJ2-1 | TRBV9 | NA | TGTGCCAGCAGCGTGACAGGGGGCACCTACAATGAGCAGTTCTTC | CASSVTGGTYNEQFF
NA | TRBJ1-1 | TRBV4-1 | many | TGCGCCAGCAGCCAGGGAACCTGGGAGGGCACTGAAGCTTTCTTT | CASSQGTWEGTEAFF
NA | TRBJ1-2 | TRBV7-9 | few | TGTGCCAGCAGCCCGATTTCCGTCCGTTGGGCTGGCTACACCTTC | CASSPISVRWAGYTF
NA | TRBJ2-2 | TRBV27 | NA | TGTGCGGCGAGGGGGAACACCGGGGAGCTGGTTTTT | CAARGNTGELVF
TRBD1 | TRBJ1-2 | TRBV4-1 | many | TGCGCCAGCAGCGAAGACAGGGCCGGTGGCTACACCTTC | CASSEDRAGGYTF
NA | TRBJ1-2 | TRBV6-5 | NA | TGTGCCAGCAGTTACAGCCAGTCCTATGGCTACACCTTC | CASSYSQSYGYTF
TRBD2 | TRBJ2-3 | TRBV4-1 | few | TGCGCCAGCAGCCAAGACCGGTCCTTAGCGGGAGGGCCGGATACGCAGTATTTT | CASSQDRSLAGGPDTQYF
NA | TRBJ2-6 | TRBV11-1 | NA | TGTGCCACCAGCTTCTCCCGGGCAGCAACAACTGGGGCCAACGTCCTGACTTTC | CATSFSRAATTGANVLTF
NA | TRBJ2-3 | TRBV9 | few | TGTGCCAGCAGCGTAGAGGGGGGAGACAGTCCCACAGATACGCAGTATTTT | CASSVEGGDSPTDTQYF
NA | TRBJ1-1 | TRBV4-1 | NA | TGCGCCAGCAGCCAAGAGTGGGCAGGGCTCGGGGCTGAAGCTTTCTTT | CASSQEWAGLGAEAFF
NA | TRBJ2-3 | TRBV10-2 | NA | TGCGCCAGCAGCCTCCGGGGGTCCTGGGGCACAGATACGCAGTATTTT | CASSLRGSWGTDTQYF
NA | TRBJ1-4 | TRBV6-5 | few | TGTGCCAGCAGTTTGAGTACAACTAATGAAAAACTGTTTTTT | CASSLSTTNEKLFF
NA | TRBJ2-4 | TRBV29-1 | many | TGCAGCGCCGAACTCGGGAGTACAAACATTCAGTACTTC | CSAELGSTNIQYF
NA | TRBJ1-4 | TRBV13 | few | TGTGCCAGCAGCTTGGGGCCGGGGCCTAATGAAAAACTGTTTTTT | CASSLGPGPNEKLFF
NA | TRBJ2-7 | TRBV3-1 | few | TGTGCCAGCAGCCAAGACCAGACTAGCTACGAGCAGTACTTC | CASSQDQTSYEQYF
NA | TRBJ2-5 | TRBV6-1 | NA | TGTGCCAGCAGACTAGGGTGGGGCTCCCCCCAAGAGACCCAGTACTTC | CASRLGWGSPQETQYF
TRBD2 | TRBJ2-5 | TRBV7-9 | NA | TGTGCCAGCAGCACCGGGACTAGCGGGGGGGTACAAAAGACCCAGTACTTC | CASSTGTSGGVQKTQYF